The rows below give T cell receptor beta chains drawn from one sample of a study of cytomegalovirus exposure and HLA in healthy donors. Clones were read by immunoSEQ multiplex PCR, and TCRdb kept only the in-frame ones, dropping some. The repertoire holds just over 150,000 clones, with about 88% as singletons. Sequencing was done on a sample of PBMCs. The receptors here all came from a woman between 18 and 29 years old in good health and CMV-seronegative. Each CDR3 is given with its conserved first and last residue. The D gene is left open where the match is weak. Size is omitted from some rows. Given values are once, few, many or a class for expanded clones.

d_call: TRBD1; j_call: TRBJ1-3; clone_size: -; v_call: TRBV7-2; cdr3_aa: CASTGQAGNTIYF; cdr3_nt: TGTGCCAGCACTGGACAGGCTGGAAACACCATATATTTT
d_call: TRBD1; j_call: TRBJ2-5; clone_size: -; v_call: TRBV5-4; cdr3_aa: CASSAKDREIVGTQYF; cdr3_nt: TGTGCCAGCAGCGCCAAGGACAGGGAGATTGTCGGGACCCAGTACTTC
d_call: -; j_call: TRBJ1-1; clone_size: -; v_call: TRBV2; cdr3_aa: CASSQQQGMNTEAFF; cdr3_nt: TGTGCCAGCAGCCAACAACAGGGCATGAACACTGAAGCTTTCTTT
d_call: -; j_call: TRBJ1-4; clone_size: -; v_call: TRBV27; cdr3_aa: CASSLTYRQYEKLFF; cdr3_nt: TGTGCCAGCAGTTTAACCTACCGACAGTATGAAAAACTGTTTTTT
d_call: -; j_call: TRBJ2-1; clone_size: -; v_call: TRBV6-5; cdr3_aa: CASSLGLPNYNEQFF; cdr3_nt: TGTGCCAGCAGTCTTGGACTACCAAATTACAATGAGCAGTTCTTC
d_call: TRBD1; j_call: TRBJ1-6; clone_size: once; v_call: TRBV5-4; cdr3_aa: CASSSGQGIYNSPLHF; cdr3_nt: TGTGCCAGCAGCTCGGGACAGGGGATTTATAATTCACCCCTCCACTTT
d_call: -; j_call: TRBJ2-7; clone_size: -; v_call: TRBV11-2; cdr3_aa: CASSWGVGEQYF; cdr3_nt: TGTGCCAGCAGCTGGGGGGTGGGGGAGCAGTACTTC
d_call: TRBD1; j_call: TRBJ1-2; clone_size: -; v_call: TRBV5-1; cdr3_aa: CASSSVGGQGHGYTF; cdr3_nt: TGCGCCAGCAGCTCGGTGGGGGGACAGGGACATGGCTACACCTTC
d_call: TRBD1; j_call: TRBJ2-7; clone_size: -; v_call: TRBV18; cdr3_aa: CASSPGLLGQGTYEQYF; cdr3_nt: TGTGCCAGCTCACCGGGCCTCCTCGGACAGGGGACCTACGAGCAGTACTTC
d_call: TRBD1; j_call: TRBJ2-2; clone_size: once; v_call: TRBV6-6; cdr3_aa: CASRRGQRYTGELFF; cdr3_nt: TGTGCCAGCAGGAGGGGACAGCGATACACCGGGGAGCTGTTTTTT
d_call: -; j_call: TRBJ1-6; clone_size: -; v_call: TRBV27; cdr3_aa: CASSLRPTGYNSPLHF; cdr3_nt: TGTGCCAGCAGTTTACGGCCTACCGGGTATAATTCACCCCTCCACTTT
d_call: -; j_call: TRBJ1-2; clone_size: -; v_call: TRBV15; cdr3_aa: CATSRPTVYGYTF; cdr3_nt: TGTGCCACCAGCAGGCCGACAGTCTATGGCTACACCTTC
d_call: TRBD2; j_call: TRBJ2-7; clone_size: -; v_call: TRBV2; cdr3_aa: CASTETSGAYEQYF; cdr3_nt: TGTGCCAGCACGGAGACTAGCGGGGCCTACGAGCAGTACTTC
d_call: -; j_call: TRBJ2-2; clone_size: -; v_call: TRBV10-3; cdr3_aa: CAIGERVQRANTGELFF; cdr3_nt: TGTGCCATCGGAGAGAGAGTCCAACGCGCGAACACCGGGGAGCTGTTTTTT